This T cell receptor (beta chain) was documented in a study of cytomegalovirus exposure and HLA in healthy donors (dated by TCRdb to the late 2010s). For context, the study as a whole: According to an earlier analysis of 587 of the donors, 150 million to 200 million T cells yielded 117 million unique TCR beta sequences and less than 300 Gb of sequence data. Approximately 310 gigabases of sequencing data and about 92 million unique TCR sequences made up an early release that covered fewer than 650 HLA-typed donors. Among the roughly 400 genotyped donors, around 81% belonged to the genetic ancestry cluster associated with self-reported Caucasian donors. The study aimed to test whether signatures of past pathogen exposure could be identified by cataloging public T cell receptors. The study used immunosequencing to profile the T cell repertoires of around 600 subjects and linked those repertoires to cytomegalovirus serostatus. Along with the approximately 650-subject first cohort, a separate validation cohort of over a hundred different subjects was used. To predict cytomegalovirus infection status, the study brought together high-throughput TCR immunosequencing, statistical association of individual TCRs with disease status, and machine learning. To study patterns of TCR occurrence, a later analysis re-analyzed previously published TCR beta repertoires from around 700 donors and added high-resolution HLA genotyping. Rather than using new phenotypic data, the later analysis identified candidate immune exposures from TCR beta sequences and from how often those sequences occurred across donors. An earlier analysis of 587 of the donors used high-throughput TCR beta sequencing to judge whether each TCR beta V gene segment behaved as functional or pseudogenic. Donor age, sex, ethnicity and CMV serostatus were compiled together with the repertoire data. In a later genetic analysis, genome-wide SNP genotypes for about three fifths of the roughly 670 donors were used, and that subset was treated as a discovery cohort. All discovery cohort repertoires had been generated on a single sequencing platform. HLA typing included class I and class II loci at four-digit resolution. Typing coverage varied by locus: roughly 629-640 donors for A, B, C, DRB1 and DQB1; about 520 for DQA1; 600 to 610 for DPA1; approximately 450 for DPB1. Because of strong linkage in the cohort, five DR-DQ haplotypes were treated as single units for association and clustering. On average, around 240,000 unique TCR beta nucleotide sequences were sequenced per donor among roughly 430 genotyped donors of the cohort, with roughly 19% of those sequences being non-productive.

The cohort consisted of 666 healthy bone marrow donors. Cohort members were all nominally healthy when sampled, although unrecorded immune exposures were likely present. The donor was CMV seropositive and was included in the group of approximately 300 seropositive cohort members. A peripheral blood sample was provided by each donor, and peripheral blood mononuclear cells were used for TCR beta sequencing. Genomic DNA extraction from the blood cell samples was performed with the Qiagen DNeasy Blood Extraction Kit. This clone was counted a few times. Its specific antigen is unknown. No qualities accompany the bases; no much larger clone lies one base away. Overall study outcomes, separate from this receptor: In both the original and validation cohorts, the classifier was reported to diagnose cytomegalovirus status with high specificity and sensitivity. Linkage disequilibrium might explain the correlated functional status among segregating V segments, but an unknown experimental factor could not be excluded. The study gave a list of about 170 TCR beta chains associated with cytomegalovirus. In an earlier analysis of under 600 of the donors, most TCR beta V segments were observed in productive rearrangements about 87% or about 30% of the time, broadly matching IMGT annotations. Presence/absence analyses assumed roughly uniform sequencing depth across donors, an assumption that may not hold. A further reported finding was that TCR beta sequences accurately predicted the HLA-A and HLA-B alleles for most subjects in the first cohort. A later analysis associated 17,000 or so TCR beta sequences with specific HLA alleles at a false discovery rate of 0.05. The earlier analysis of some 560 of the donors excluded some 16 rarely observed V segments, including chromosome 9 orphons, because counts were too low. According to a later genetic analysis, donors in an Asian-associated ancestry cluster had fewer N-insertions in productive TCRs than the approximately 650-donor mean. According to a later analysis, most CMV-associated TCR beta chains appeared to be HLA-restricted, and the HLA associations seemed to be driven largely by CMV exposure. This cohort had only TCR beta chains sequenced, and the lack of alpha or paired-chain data limited which features could be detected. A later genetic analysis associated a missense DCLRE1C variant with V-gene and J-gene trimming of TCR beta chains, and an independent cohort replicated the association. In a later analysis, the rate of TCR association differed among HLA loci, with DRB1 alleles having the most associated TCRs and HLA-C alleles having the fewest. Strong co-occurrence of HLA alleles, especially DR and DQ, made assigning TCR associations to individual alleles difficult. The only immune exposure information available for the cohort was CMV serostatus. Across donors, most TCR sequences were observed very rarely, whereas some public TCRs were present in many individuals. Because some donors lacked HLA typing at each locus, the association tests relied only on the typed subset. A group of highly shared sequence variants was considered likely to be a technical artifact of the sequencing pipeline. In vitro tests confirmed that a few of the cytomegalovirus-associated TCR beta chains recognize cytomegalovirus antigens. In a later analysis, HLA-associated TCR beta chains showed more clonal expansion and lower generation probabilities than non-associated chains that were equally common. In a later analysis, several top co-occurrence clusters were reported to appear linked to parvovirus B19, influenza, CMV and Epstein-Barr virus. The authors suggested that the approach could potentially be extended to other disease states and immunological phenotypes.

The library relied on the immunoSEQ multiplex PCR assay. For the multiplex PCR, a mixture combining 60 forward primers for TCR Vbeta segments and 13 reverse primers for TCR Jbeta segments was used. Amplification of the CDR3 region of rearranged TCR beta genes was performed with a multiplex PCR assay on genomic DNA. The amplified TCR beta libraries were sequenced on the Illumina HiSeq System as 87-base-pair reads. Per the original workflow: Across the 666 repertoires, a later analysis counted 75 million to 90 million unique TCR beta chains, 8.5 million to 12 million of which were shared by at least two donors. A nearest-neighbor algorithm error-corrected the raw reads and collapsed the reads into unique sequences, merging closely related sequences to remove PCR and sequencing errors. CDR3 sequences were aligned to IMGT reference sequences to assign V, D and J gene segments. For a sequence to be retained, a match of at least six nucleotides to both a V gene segment and a J gene segment was required. Rearrangements were called productive when the CDR3 lacked stop codons and stayed in frame with V and J; all others were non-productive. Following IMGT convention, CDR3 was defined as the stretch from the second conserved V-encoded cysteine to the conserved J-encoded phenylalanine. In an earlier analysis of more than 550 of the donors, sequences lacking an unambiguous match to a single V gene segment were excluded. In an earlier analysis of several hundred of the donors, V segments were called functional above 56.7% productive rearrangements and were called segregating when the between-donor standard deviation exceeded 5%. A statistical classification framework was built to diagnose cytomegalovirus status from the catalog of TCR beta chain sequences. V and J gene assignment, in a later analysis, came from comparing TCR nucleotide sequences with IMGT/GENE-DB human TR gene sequences. The TCRdist pipeline was used in a later analysis to assign CDR3 sequences and most-parsimonious VDJ recombination scenarios. In a later analysis, each TCR beta chain was defined by its CDR3 amino acid sequence together with its V-gene family, and reads without a unique V-gene family were excluded. As a way to deal with suspected cross-contamination and a sequencing artifact, a later analysis dropped nearly 600 nucleotide sequences that were highly shared and had low generation probability. A later analysis calculated a clonal expansion index for each public chain from normalized within-repertoire ranks of inferred template counts. In a later analysis, generation probabilities were computed using a VDJ recombination model fitted to out-of-frame rearrangements, and the results were checked against IGoR. In a later analysis, hypergeometric tests were used to score TCR-TCR, TCR-HLA and TCR-CMV co-occurrence, with a repertoire-size bias correction applied to TCR pairs. In a later analysis, false discovery rates were estimated by permuting HLA or CMV assignments 20 times. In a later analysis, co-occurring TCRs were grouped using DBSCAN, with TCRdist sequence similarity added in when clustering inside HLA-allele-positive subsets. Repertoires with fewer than 30,000 or more than 120,000 public chains, plus five repertoires with anomalous nucleotide sharing, were excluded from co-occurrence clustering. The source is immuneACCESS, and TCRdb retained only in-frame sequences with V and J called. Part of the clones is not carried over; for the studies checked, unresolved V genes explain less than half of this, and the remainder is unexplained. That table gives V, J and clone size, and the DNA gave D and trimming. This sample is represented by over 100,000 clones; about 70% of them were singletons. The ten most abundant clones make up approximately 12% of the sample.

This clonotype was sampled from a woman in her 40s in good health and CMV-seropositive. The sample consisted of PBMCs.

The nucleotides read TGTGCCAGCAGCTTGGGGGGAGGGGGTAGGAATACGCAGTATTTT. The encoded protein is CASSLGGGGRNTQYF. The rearrangement joined TRBV5-5 to TRBJ2-3; the D region possibly corresponds to TRBD2 (7 bases align). Spanning cysteine to phenylalanine, the CDR3 consists of 15 amino acids. The retained sequence is limited to the CDR3, 45 bases, with the frame set at the first base. The V and J ends are trimmed by 0 bases and 7 bases, leaving 15 bases between them. The germline V gene (reference sequence) provides CDR1 SGHKS and CDR2 YYEKEE. Reference TRBV5-5 and TRBJ2-3 proteins supply the regions before and after the CDR3; the full variable domain is: DAGVTQSPTHLIKTRGQQVTLRCSPISGHKSVSWYQQVLGQGPQFIFQYYEKEERGRGNFPDRFSARQFPNYSSELNVNALLLGDSALYLCASSLGGGGRNTQYFGPGTRLTVL.